This T cell receptor beta chain stems from a study of CD8 T cells in Susac syndrome. Per the germline V gene, CDR1 is SQVTM and CDR2 is ANQGSEA. Between the trimmed V and J ends, which lost 3 bases and 11 bases, there was a span of 13 bases. The CDR3 consists of 11 residues. As regards this clonotype: Its cognate antigen is unknown.

TCR beta sequences were obtained from blood CD8+ and CD4+ T cells. Diagnostic criteria for definite or probable disease, in their recently defined form, were met by the patients with Susac syndrome. TEMRA cells were enriched by FACS, while CD8+ and CD4+ T cells were obtained through a negative isolation that was performed magnetically. 0.5 to 1 ug RNA was reverse transcribed with random hexamers. TCRdb reanalysed the immunoSEQ multiplex PCR reads using MiXCR and keeps one entry per CDR3 protein. The sample yields about 240,000 distinct CDR3 sequences, about 96% seen once. Study results and caveats: The CD4+ T cell repertoires, which came from Susac syndrome patients, showed no sign of clonal expansion.

The sequence derives from a human donor with Susac syndrome. The sample taken for sequencing was CD4+ T cells from PBMCs. The chain carries TRBV29-1 and TRBJ1-1, with a weak D call TRBD1 (6 bases). The CDR3: CSVDRGGWAFF. Here the CDR3 DNA reads TGCAGCGTTGACAGGGGCGGATGGGCTTTCTTT. The variable domain in full, completed from reference TRBV29-1 and TRBJ1-1, reads SAVISQKPSRDICQRGTSLTIQCQVDSQVTMMFWYRQQPGQSLTLIATANQGSEATYESGFVIDKFPISRPNLTFSTLTVSNMSPEDSSIYLCSVDRGGWAFFGQGTRLTVV.